The 30 T cell receptor beta chains in this list originate from one sample, sequenced in a study of T cell changes during pregnancy in multiple sclerosis. The protocol was immunoSEQ multiplex PCR, while the TCRdb copy is restricted to in-frame clones and leaves out a portion. The data show roughly 88,000 clones, approximately 92% seen once. The sample consisted of peripheral blood, taken in the first trimester of pregnancy. Source of these receptors: a female donor with multiple sclerosis, enrolled in a pregnancy study.

As for this clone: Germline and junction disagree at one end, which may indicate a read error. The chain uses TRBV7-9 and TRBJ2-5; TRBD2 is a possible D gene (6 bases). Germline V gene sequence: CDR1 SEHNR, CDR2 FQNEAQ (reference sequence). The CDR3 length is 13 residues. CDR3 sequence (DNA): TGTGCCAGCAGCTTAGCAGGAGGGGAGAACCAGTACTTC. It is translated as CASSLAGGENQYF.

The chain employs TRBV27 and TRBJ1-2, with 12 bases matching TRBD1. This CDR3 is 14 amino acids long. In germline, CDR1 is MNHEY, CDR2 SMNVEV (reference sequence). Germline trimming cut 4 bases from V and 6 bases from J; bases unmatched to any gene: 3. CDR3 protein: CASSWGQGADGYTF. CDR3 nucleotide sequence: TGTGCCAGCAGTTGGGGACAGGGGGCAGATGGCTACACCTTC.

The V call is TRBV28, the J call TRBJ2-7; D not resolved. CDR1 MDHEN and CDR2 SYDVKM come from the germline V gene. Trimming took off 3 bases at V and 2 bases at J, with 11 bases between the two ends. There are 14 residues in the CDR3. In DNA, the CDR3 is TGTGCCAGCAGTTTGAGGCTACACCCCTACGAGCAGTACTTC. This encodes CASSLRLHPYEQYF.

The chain employs TRBV5-4 and TRBJ2-2; D unclear. Trimming cost V 1 base and J 1 base, with 5 bases left between them. Germline CDR1 and CDR2: SGHNT and YYREEE (reference sequence). The CDR3 runs 14 residues. CDR3 in DNA: TGTGCCAGCAGCTTGCGTCTGAACACCGGGGAGCTGTTTTTT. Residues: CASSLRLNTGELFF.

V gene TRBV28 combines with J gene TRBJ1-3, with TRBD1 matching 12 bases. V shed 4 bases and J 0 bases; nucleotides not matched to a gene: 1. CDR1 is MDHEN, CDR2 SYDVKM, per germline. The CDR3 contains 16 residues. Here the CDR3 reads CASSWDRGPSGNTIYF. The DNA of the CDR3 is TGTGCCAGCAGTTGGGACAGGGGGCCCTCTGGAAACACCATATATTTT.

This clone was detected only once. The gene calls are TRBV6-5 and TRBJ2-3; D uncertain. CDR3 length: 14 amino acids. Per the germline V gene, CDR1 is MNHEY and CDR2 is SVGAGI. Trimming cost V 0 bases and J 6 bases, with 10 bases left between them. In nucleotides, the CDR3 is TGTGCCAGCAGTTACTCGGCCATCTTGGATACGCAGTATTTT. Residues: CASSYSAILDTQYF.

The DNA for the CDR3 is TGCGCCAGCAGCCAGCTGAGCGGGAGGGCTTTCACAGATACGCAGTATTTT. Amino acid sequence: CASSQLSGRAFTDTQYF. The chain links TRBV4-1 to TRBJ2-3, with 10 positions matching TRBD2. The V segment lost 3 bases and the J segment 2 bases; nucleotides outside the gene matches: 8. The CDR3 spans 17 residues. CDR1 is MGHRA and CDR2 is YSYEKL in the germline V gene.

The chain has TRBV25-1 and TRBJ2-3; the D gene is possibly TRBD1 (6 bases). The CDR3 spans 17 residues. V dropped 0 bases and J dropped 2 bases, with 15 bases sitting between them. Germline V gene sequence: CDR1 MGHDK, CDR2 SYGVNS. DNA for the CDR3: TGTGCCAGCAGTGAATATTACACAGGGAAAGACACAGATACGCAGTATTTT. Amino acids: CASSEYYTGKDTDTQYF.

The chain has TRBV30 and TRBJ2-1, with 7 positions matching TRBD2. The V gene end was trimmed by 2 bases and the J gene end by 9 bases; junction bases not matched to a gene: 7. CDR3 size: 13 residues. CDR1 and CDR2 from the germline V gene are GTSNPN and SVGIG (reference sequence). For the CDR3, the DNA is TGTGCCTGGAGTCGTACGTCGGGAGGTGAGCAGTTCTTC. This codes for CAWSRTSGGEQFF. The whole variable domain, filled in from reference TRBV30 and TRBJ2-1, reads SQTIHQWPATLVQPVGSPLSLECTVEGTSNPNLYWYRQAAGRGLQLLFYSVGIGQISSEVPQNLSASRPQDRQFILSSKKLLLSDSGFYLCAWSRTSGGEQFFGPGTRLTVL.

A single count supports this clone. This sequence joins TRBV29-1 and TRBJ2-7, with 9 bases aligning to TRBD1. CDR3 length: 13 residues. J gave up 7 bases and V 6 bases, and 10 bases lay outside the gene matches. CDR1 SQVTM and CDR2 ANQGSEA come from the germline V gene. CDR3 protein: CSVGQGALYEQYF. As DNA, the CDR3 is TGCAGCGTGGGACAGGGTGCCCTCTATGAGCAGTACTTC.

Only a few counts were recorded for this clone. The gene calls are TRBV19 and TRBJ1-5; D ambiguous. CDR1 LNHDA and CDR2 SQIVND come from the germline V gene (reference sequence). Between the trimmed V and J ends, which lost 3 bases and 2 bases, there was a span of 11 bases. The CDR3 is made up of 15 amino acids. Here the CDR3 DNA reads TGTGCCAGTAGTATTGGGAGAAGGGGCAATCAGCCCCAGCATTTT. It is translated as CASSIGRRGNQPQHF.

The V gene is TRBV18, the J gene TRBJ2-1; 8 bases are shared with TRBD2. V shed 6 bases and J 7 bases; nucleotides not matched to a gene: 14. Germline loops: CDR1 KGHSH, CDR2 LQKENI. The CDR3 runs 16 residues. The CDR3 coding sequence is TGTGCCAGCTCCACCAGGGTTACGGGAGGGAAGAATGAGCAGTTCTTC. Its translation: CASSTRVTGGKNEQFF.

This clone has just one count. The chain has TRBV7-9 and TRBJ2-1, with TRBD2 matching 7 bases. CDR1 and CDR2 from the germline V gene are SEHNR and FQNEAQ (reference sequence). The CDR3 contains 17 residues. Unmatched junction bases numbered 10, after V lost 4 bases and J lost 1 base. The CDR3 region has the DNA TGTGCCAGCAGCTCCCTAAGGCTAGCGGATTCCTACAATGAGCAGTTCTTC. It specifies CASSSLRLADSYNEQFF.

The chain carries TRBV18 and TRBJ1-1; tentative D call: TRBD1 (5 bases). Germline values: CDR1 KGHSH, CDR2 LQKENI. This CDR3 comprises 12 residues. Between the trimmed V and J ends, which lost 6 bases and 8 bases, there was a span of 13 bases. The chain's CDR3 is CASSRAGTEAFF. CDR3 sequence (DNA): TGTGCCAGCTCTCGAGCGGGGACGGAAGCTTTCTTT.

This rearrangement joins TRBV4-3 to TRBJ2-3; TRBD2 matches at 8 bases. The CDR3 extends over 16 amino acids. The ends lost 4 bases at V and 3 bases at J; junction bases unmatched: 9. Germline lookup yields CDR1 LGHNA and CDR2 YSLEER. CDR3 amino acids: CASSLWVAGGTDTQYF. CDR3 nucleotides: TGCGCCAGCAGCCTATGGGTCGCGGGAGGAACAGATACGCAGTATTTT.

The V and J genes are TRBV5-4 and TRBJ2-3, with D possibly being TRBD1 (5 bases). The germline V and J ends were trimmed by 4 bases and 0 bases, with 18 bases remaining between them. Per the germline V gene, CDR1 is SGHNT and CDR2 is YYREEE (reference sequence). The CDR3 covers 17 residues. This chain's CDR3 is CASSTKTENPSTDTQYF. CDR3 nucleotides: TGTGCCAGCAGCACAAAGACAGAGAACCCTAGCACAGATACGCAGTATTTT.

The rearrangement joins TRBV4-3 to TRBJ1-2; unclear D gene. The V end lost 4 bases, the J end lost 3 bases, and 12 bases lay between the germline ends. Germline CDR1 and CDR2: LGHNA and YSLEER. This CDR3 has 14 amino acids. The CDR3 DNA reads as TGCGCCAGCAGCCTGTCTAGAGTCTACTATGGCTACACCTTC. Residues: CASSLSRVYYGYTF.

The gene calls are TRBV5-1 and TRBJ1-2; TRBD1 matches at 10 bases. J lost 8 bases, V lost 0 bases, and 7 bases had no gene match. Germline loops: CDR1 SGHRS, CDR2 YFSETQ. There are 15 residues in the CDR3. CDR3 DNA sequence: TGCGCCAGCAGCTTGGCCGGGACAGGGGATGAAGGCTACACCTTC. As protein: CASSLAGTGDEGYTF.

The genes are TRBV2 and TRBJ2-1; D not certain. This CDR3 region has 11 residues. Germline loops: CDR1 SNHLY, CDR2 FYNNEI. V gave up 8 bases and J gave up 7 bases, with 9 bases separating them. The CDR3 loop is CASEVWNEQFF. Written as DNA, the CDR3 is TGTGCCAGCGAGGTTTGGAATGAGCAGTTCTTC.

The chain links TRBV5-1 to TRBJ2-3; possibly TRBD2 for D (6 bases). Germline-derived CDR1 and CDR2 are SGHRS and YFSETQ. The length of the CDR3 is 15 residues. Between the trimmed V and J ends, which lost 0 bases and 0 bases, there was a span of 8 bases. The CDR3 bases are TGCGCCAGCAGCTTGGTCGGGAGAAGCACAGATACGCAGTATTTT. It codes for CASSLVGRSTDTQYF.

V gene TRBV7-6 combines with J gene TRBJ1-1; TRBD1 might be the D (6 bases). The CDR3 length is 13 residues. The germline CDR1 and CDR2 sequences are SGHVS and FNYEAQ. Trimming took 5 bases from V and 1 from J, leaving 8 bases between them. CDR3 in amino acids: CASSKDRNTEAFF. The CDR3 DNA is TGTGCCAGCAGCAAGGACAGGAACACTGAAGCTTTCTTT.

The chain has TRBV14 and TRBJ1-1, with D hard to call. The germline CDR1 and CDR2 sequences are SGHDN and FVKESK. CDR3 length equals 12 residues. Trimming cost V 5 bases and J 5 bases, with 9 bases left between them. This chain's CDR3 is CASSSRRTEAFF. The CDR3 DNA reads as TGTGCCAGCAGCTCCCGGCGGACTGAAGCTTTCTTT.

The rearrangement joins TRBV2 to TRBJ2-3, with D uncertain. This CDR3 spans 13 amino acids. The V end lost 1 base, the J end lost 6 bases, and 8 bases lay between the germline ends. The germline CDR1 and CDR2 sequences are SNHLY and FYNNEI. The CDR3 sequence is CASSEGAGDTQYF. Here the CDR3 DNA reads TGTGCCAGCAGTGAAGGTGCCGGGGATACGCAGTATTTT.

This sequence joins TRBV12-5 and TRBJ1-2; D possibly corresponds to TRBD1 (6 bases). Germline loops: CDR1 LGHNT, CDR2 FRNRAP. This CDR3 spans 14 amino acids. V shed 6 bases and J shed 8 bases, with 19 bases lying between them. This chain's CDR3 is CASGERMGASGYTF. In DNA form, the CDR3 reads TGTGCTAGTGGGGAGAGGATGGGGGCGTCGGGCTACACCTTC.

This chain joins TRBV2 and TRBJ2-3; tentative D call: TRBD1 (7 bases). Per the germline V gene, CDR1 is SNHLY and CDR2 is FYNNEI. The CDR3 totals 15 residues. Between the trimmed V and J ends, which lost 2 bases and 4 bases, there was a span of 13 bases. The CDR3, as DNA: TGTGCCAGCAGTGAATTGCAGGGGGGCGCAGATACGCAGTATTTT. It codes for CASSELQGGADTQYF.

The rearrangement uses TRBV19 and TRBJ1-2, with a weak D call TRBD1 (5 bases). The CDR3 totals 15 residues. The ends were cut back, 5 bases at V and 5 bases at J, with 18 bases in the middle. Germline V lookup: CDR1 LNHDA, CDR2 SQIVND (reference sequence). The CDR3 DNA follows: TGTGCCAGTAGTTGGAGGGACCCACGCTCATATGGCTACACCTTC. Translation: CASSWRDPRSYGYTF.

The J gene is TRBJ2-7, the V gene TRBV9; possibly TRBD2 for D (5 bases). Germline values: CDR1 SGDLS, CDR2 YYNGEE. V was clipped by 3 bases and J by 7 bases, with 14 bases between them. This CDR3 contains 13 residues. The CDR3 bases are TGTGCCAGCAGCGGGATCGCCGGCGGGGAGCAGTACTTC. This translates into CASSGIAGGEQYF. The variable domain in full, with the rest retrieved from reference TRBV9 and TRBJ2-7, is DSGVTQTPKHLITATGQRVTLRCSPRSGDLSVYWYQQSLDQGLQFLIQYYNGEERAKGNILERFSAQQFPDLHSELNLSSLELGDSALYFCASSGIAGGEQYFGPGTRLTVT.

The V and J genes are TRBV2 and TRBJ1-4, with 9 positions matching TRBD1. CDR1 and CDR2 from the germline V gene are SNHLY and FYNNEI. Trimming cost V 6 bases and J 9 bases; bases outside gene matches: 8. The CDR3 has 14 amino acids. The CDR3 loop is CASRMGQGRKKLFF. The CDR3 nucleotides are TGTGCCAGCAGAATGGGACAGGGAAGGAAAAAACTGTTTTTT. Drawing the rest from reference TRBV2 and TRBJ1-4, the complete variable domain is EPEVTQTPSHQVTQMGQEVILRCVPISNHLYFYWYRQILGQKVEFLVSFYNNEISEKSEIFDDQFSVERPDGSNFTLKIRSTKLEDSAMYFCASRMGQGRKKLFFGSGTQLSVL.

V usage is TRBV5-6 and J usage is TRBJ2-1; 9 bases map to TRBD2. Trimming took 2 bases from V and 6 from J; bases not matched to a gene: 12. CDR3 length: 17 amino acids. Germline V gene lookup returns CDR1 SGHDT and CDR2 YYEEEE. The CDR3: CASSFWVGGRATNEQFF. The CDR3 DNA is TGTGCCAGCAGCTTCTGGGTCGGCGGGAGGGCTACCAATGAGCAGTTCTTC.

V and J are TRBV5-4 and TRBJ2-5; 10 nucleotides align to TRBD1. Trimming took 4 bases from V and 4 from J; bases not matched to a gene: 10. In germline, CDR1 is SGHNT, CDR2 YYREEE (reference sequence). The CDR3 contains 16 residues. CDR3 sequence reads: CASSAPGQGPGETQYF. The DNA of the CDR3 is TGTGCCAGCAGCGCGCCGGGACAGGGGCCTGGAGAGACCCAGTACTTC.